The rows below give T cell receptor beta chains drawn from one sample of a study of cytomegalovirus exposure and HLA in healthy donors. Method: immunoSEQ multiplex PCR; TCRdb's copy keeps in-frame clones and lacks some. The data hold some 20,000 clones, with around 75% observed a single time. Sequenced input: PBMCs. These receptors were collected from a man between 18 and 29 years old in good health and CMV-seronegative. Each CDR3 is given with its conserved first and last residue. The order of the fields is clone size, V gene, J gene, CDR3 protein. A row's size may be missing; if present it is once, few, many or a size class.

-	TRBV5-1	TRBJ2-7	CASTSSGTGYEQYF
-	TRBV5-1	TRBJ2-3	CASSLGAAFSTDTQYF
-	TRBV5-6	TRBJ1-2	CASSSTGAPRGYTF
-	TRBV5-8	TRBJ1-2	CASSFRRGDNYGYTF
once	TRBV10-1	TRBJ2-1	CASSDRYPYNEQFF
once	TRBV5-1	TRBJ1-2	CASRRTGDGYGYTF
few	TRBV5-6	TRBJ1-4	CASSSEGVSGEKLFF
-	TRBV7-2	TRBJ1-6	CASSLPPGRLHF
-	TRBV5-1	TRBJ2-7	CASSPRDRGYEQYF
-	TRBV2	TRBJ2-5	CASRRQETQYF
-	TRBV7-9	TRBJ2-7	CASSLGRSYEQYF
-	TRBV29-1	TRBJ2-5	CSGTGEETQYF
-	TRBV7-8	TRBJ2-7	CASSLREGTYEQYF
-	TRBV30	TRBJ1-1	CAWSEQPVAFF
-	TRBV29-1	TRBJ1-1	CSGDTGLNTEAFF
-	TRBV7-9	TRBJ1-1	CASSLLPGQGNTEAFF
-	TRBV25-1	TRBJ1-5	CASSDSSGGGNQPQHF
once	TRBV4-2	TRBJ1-4	CASSQMAREGAFNEKLFF
-	TRBV29-1	TRBJ1-1	CSAGYLNTEAFF
-	TRBV30	TRBJ1-1	CAWGRDRNTEAFF
-	TRBV11-3	TRBJ2-2	CASSPRGSGELFF
-	TRBV29-1	TRBJ1-2	CSVFIGGYTF
-	TRBV29-1	TRBJ1-5	CSVATANSNQPQHF
-	TRBV6-1	TRBJ1-5	CASSGEGGRQPQHF
once	TRBV29-1	TRBJ1-1	CSAQRGGQGNFGAFF
once	TRBV7-2	TRBJ1-1	CASSFPGYATEAFF
-	TRBV13	TRBJ1-2	CASSPIYYGYTF
once	TRBV30	TRBJ1-1	CAWSEDSWGTEAFF
-	TRBV30	TRBJ1-1	CAWSQGVGGTEAFF
-	TRBV18	TRBJ1-2	CASSRSTVDGYTF
-	TRBV6-5	TRBJ2-7	CASSRTDGSSYEQYF
-	TRBV4-2	TRBJ1-6	CASSQESGSSYNSPLHF
-	TRBV30	TRBJ2-7	CAWSVVAGEDEQYF
-	TRBV6-1	TRBJ1-5	CASSGHMSNQPQHF
-	TRBV6-5	TRBJ1-2	CASGQGGGYTF